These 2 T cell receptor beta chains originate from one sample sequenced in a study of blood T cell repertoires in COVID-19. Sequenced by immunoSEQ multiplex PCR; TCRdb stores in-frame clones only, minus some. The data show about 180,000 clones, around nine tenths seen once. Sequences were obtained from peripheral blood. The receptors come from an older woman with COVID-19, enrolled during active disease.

CDR3 coding DNA: TGCAGCGTCTCGCACAGGGGCAATACGCAGTATTTT. Its translation: CSVSHRGNTQYF. The V gene is TRBV29-1, the J gene TRBJ2-3, with 7 positions matching TRBD1. The CDR3 has 12 residues. With 6 bases clipped from V and 7 bases from J, the junction kept 7 bases outside the gene matches. CDR1 SQVTM and CDR2 ANQGSEA come from the germline V gene.

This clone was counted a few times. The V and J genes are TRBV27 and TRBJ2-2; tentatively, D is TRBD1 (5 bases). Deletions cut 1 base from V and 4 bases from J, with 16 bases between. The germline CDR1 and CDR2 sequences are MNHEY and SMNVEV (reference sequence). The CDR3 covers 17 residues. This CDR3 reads CASSLYDRMVITGELFF. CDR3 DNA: TGTGCCAGCAGTTTATATGACAGAATGGTGATCACCGGGGAGCTGTTTTTT.